In its sample, the clone carrying this TCR beta chain was seen once. The data originate from a study of blood T cell repertoires in COVID-19. Germline V gene data show CDR1 as SGDLS and CDR2 as YYNGEE. The CDR3 consists of 17 residues. V lost 0 bases and J lost 5; bases outside the gene matches: 10. Using immunoSEQ multiplex PCR, the repertoire was profiled, and TCRdb retains in-frame clones only, with some absent. The data contain about 480,000 clones, 88% of them singletons. Cohorts were based on clinical histories the participants reported. The sequence was collected from a woman aged 40-49 years who had recovered from COVID-19. The V gene is TRBV9, the J gene TRBJ2-3; 9 bases line up with TRBD2. The sample comprised PBMCs or T cells enriched from blood (not recorded which). CDR3 in amino acids: CASSVGPSGRSIDTQYF. As DNA, the CDR3 is TGTGCCAGCAGCGTAGGGCCCAGCGGGAGGTCTATAGATACGCAGTATTTT. The whole variable domain, filled in from reference TRBV9 and TRBJ2-3, reads DSGVTQTPKHLITATGQRVTLRCSPRSGDLSVYWYQQSLDQGLQFLIQYYNGEERAKGNILERFSAQQFPDLHSELNLSSLELGDSALYFCASSVGPSGRSIDTQYFGPGTRLTVL.